This T cell receptor (beta chain) was retrieved from a study of OX40 agonist ivuxolimab in advanced cancers. The protocol was immunoSEQ multiplex PCR, while the TCRdb copy is restricted to in-frame clones and leaves out a portion. The sample shows almost 50,000 clones, 75% to 90% of them seen only once. Deletions cut 4 bases from V and 15 bases from J, with 17 bases between. This CDR3 has 11 residues. Germline values: CDR1 SQVTM, CDR2 ANQGSEA. The source of this sequence is an adult with an advanced solid tumor such as melanoma, head and neck, liver or kidney cancer. This rearrangement joins TRBV29-1 to TRBJ2-3; D ambiguous. Specimen: CD4+ or CD8+ T cells sorted from blood, collected in a trial of the OX40 agonist ivuxolimab. CDR3 in DNA: TGCAGCGTTGGCCTGAAAGGGTCCGACTATTTT. Its protein is CSVGLKGSDYF.